A selection of T cell receptor beta chains follows, all from one sample in a study of technical replicates of blood from a handful of donors. The protocol was immunoSEQ multiplex PCR, while the TCRdb copy is restricted to in-frame clones and leaves out a portion. The sample carries tens of thousands of clones, 94% recorded once. Sequencing input: T cells isolated from PBMCs. These receptors were obtained from a human donor in good health. Each CDR3 is given with its conserved first and last residue. D genes are given only for firm matches. The listing skips clone size in some rows; elsewhere it reads once, few, many or a size class.

D gene: TRBD1; J gene: TRBJ1-3; V gene: TRBV28; clone size: -; CDR3 protein: CASLYRGSISGNTIYF; CDR3 DNA: TGTGCCAGCCTCTACAGGGGAAGTATATCTGGAAACACCATATATTTT
D gene: -; J gene: TRBJ1-2; V gene: TRBV5-1; clone size: -; CDR3 protein: CASSEDPTKNYGYTF; CDR3 DNA: TGCGCCAGCAGCGAAGATCCGACAAAGAACTATGGCTACACCTTC
D gene: -; J gene: TRBJ1-5; V gene: TRBV11-3; clone size: -; CDR3 protein: CASSLYDRRRSNQPQHF; CDR3 DNA: TGTGCCAGCAGCCTATATGACAGGCGTCGGAGCAATCAGCCCCAGCATTTT
D gene: -; J gene: TRBJ2-5; V gene: TRBV7-3; clone size: -; CDR3 protein: CASSFDSRAQETQYF; CDR3 DNA: TGTGCCAGCAGCTTCGACTCCAGGGCCCAAGAGACCCAGTACTTC
D gene: TRBD1; J gene: TRBJ2-2; V gene: TRBV14; clone size: -; CDR3 protein: CASSQLQGAIGELFF; CDR3 DNA: TGTGCCAGCAGCCAATTACAGGGGGCAATCGGGGAGCTGTTTTTT
D gene: -; J gene: TRBJ2-1; V gene: TRBV25-1; clone size: -; CDR3 protein: CASSLDRIGYNEQFF; CDR3 DNA: TGTGCCAGCAGCTTGGACAGAATAGGCTACAATGAGCAGTTCTTC
D gene: TRBD1; J gene: TRBJ1-2; V gene: TRBV2; clone size: once; CDR3 protein: CASGDRAAGYTF; CDR3 DNA: TGTGCCAGCGGGGACAGGGCGGCTGGCTACACCTTC
D gene: -; J gene: TRBJ2-1; V gene: TRBV5-1; clone size: -; CDR3 protein: CASSPSPTYNEQFF; CDR3 DNA: TGCGCCAGCAGCCCATCCCCAACCTACAATGAGCAGTTCTTC
D gene: -; J gene: TRBJ2-1; V gene: TRBV7-2; clone size: -; CDR3 protein: CASSFSGGYNEQFF; CDR3 DNA: TGTGCCAGCAGCTTTTCAGGAGGCTACAATGAGCAGTTCTTC
D gene: -; J gene: TRBJ1-5; V gene: TRBV15; clone size: once; CDR3 protein: CATSEGGGFGQPQHF; CDR3 DNA: TGTGCCACCAGCGAAGGGGGGGGTTTCGGTCAGCCCCAGCATTTT
D gene: -; J gene: TRBJ2-7; V gene: TRBV5-6; clone size: -; CDR3 protein: CASSLDAYSSYEQYF; CDR3 DNA: TGTGCCAGCAGCTTGGACGCCTACAGCTCCTACGAGCAGTACTTC
D gene: -; J gene: TRBJ1-6; V gene: TRBV4-3; clone size: -; CDR3 protein: CASSQGQGGTPLHF; CDR3 DNA: TGCGCCAGCAGCCAAGGTCAGGGCGGTACACCCCTCCACTTT
D gene: -; J gene: TRBJ2-3; V gene: TRBV4-3; clone size: -; CDR3 protein: CASSLSQGSTDTQYF; CDR3 DNA: TGCGCCAGCAGCCTCTCACAGGGTAGCACAGATACGCAGTATTTT
D gene: TRBD2; J gene: TRBJ2-5; V gene: TRBV15; clone size: -; CDR3 protein: CATSRGGTSGSLETQYF; CDR3 DNA: TGTGCCACCAGCAGAGGTGGGACTAGCGGGAGTTTGGAGACCCAGTACTTC
D gene: TRBD2; J gene: TRBJ2-7; V gene: TRBV7-3; clone size: -; CDR3 protein: CASSLGASGSIQEQYF; CDR3 DNA: TGTGCCAGCAGCTTAGGGGCTAGCGGGAGTATTCAGGAGCAGTACTTC
D gene: -; J gene: TRBJ2-3; V gene: TRBV6-6; clone size: -; CDR3 protein: CASSYGGTSTDTQYF; CDR3 DNA: TGTGCCAGCAGTTACGGGGGGACTAGCACAGATACGCAGTATTTT
D gene: -; J gene: TRBJ1-1; V gene: TRBV7-9; clone size: -; CDR3 protein: CASSLAGVGTEAFF; CDR3 DNA: TGTGCCAGCAGCCTAGCGGGAGTCGGGACTGAAGCTTTCTTT
D gene: -; J gene: TRBJ2-5; V gene: TRBV28; clone size: once; CDR3 protein: CASSGRETQYF; CDR3 DNA: TGTGCCAGCAGTGGGCGAGAGACCCAGTACTTC
D gene: -; J gene: TRBJ1-4; V gene: TRBV18; clone size: -; CDR3 protein: CASSPKIGDSGGEKLFF; CDR3 DNA: TGTGCCAGCTCACCAAAGATTGGGGACTCCGGAGGTGAAAAACTGTTTTTT
D gene: -; J gene: TRBJ2-2; V gene: TRBV7-3; clone size: once; CDR3 protein: CASSIVAGELFF; CDR3 DNA: TGTGCCAGCAGTATAGTGGCCGGGGAGCTGTTTTTT
D gene: TRBD1; J gene: TRBJ2-7; V gene: TRBV11-2; clone size: -; CDR3 protein: CASSQFPPGTGGEQYF; CDR3 DNA: TGTGCCAGCAGCCAGTTCCCTCCCGGGACAGGGGGCGAGCAGTACTTC
D gene: -; J gene: TRBJ2-1; V gene: TRBV6-5; clone size: -; CDR3 protein: CASSYSSLNEQFF; CDR3 DNA: TGTGCCAGCAGTTACTCGAGTCTAAATGAGCAGTTCTTC
D gene: TRBD2; J gene: TRBJ2-1; V gene: TRBV9; clone size: -; CDR3 protein: CASSLSGREGHEQFF; CDR3 DNA: TGTGCCAGCAGCCTCTCGGGGCGGGAGGGGCATGAGCAGTTCTTC
D gene: -; J gene: TRBJ2-2; V gene: TRBV4-1; clone size: -; CDR3 protein: CASSQGRETGELFF; CDR3 DNA: TGCGCCAGCAGCCAAGGAAGAGAAACCGGGGAGCTGTTTTTT
D gene: TRBD2; J gene: TRBJ2-1; V gene: TRBV9; clone size: -; CDR3 protein: CASSLRLAEYNEQFF; CDR3 DNA: TGTGCCAGCAGCCTGCGACTAGCGGAATACAATGAGCAGTTCTTC
D gene: TRBD1; J gene: TRBJ1-2; V gene: TRBV7-2; clone size: -; CDR3 protein: CASSLVGTDNYGYTF; CDR3 DNA: TGTGCCAGCAGCTTAGTAGGGACAGATAATTATGGCTACACCTTC
D gene: -; J gene: TRBJ2-7; V gene: TRBV30; clone size: -; CDR3 protein: CAWSVQGTGEQYF; CDR3 DNA: TGTGCCTGGAGTGTACAGGGAACCGGCGAGCAGTACTTC
D gene: TRBD2; J gene: TRBJ2-7; V gene: TRBV4-3; clone size: once; CDR3 protein: CASSLRLAGSYEQYF; CDR3 DNA: TGCGCCAGCAGCCTCCGACTAGCGGGGTCCTACGAGCAGTACTTC
D gene: -; J gene: TRBJ1-4; V gene: TRBV7-3; clone size: -; CDR3 protein: CASSRDKSRGEEKLFF; CDR3 DNA: TGTGCCAGCAGCCGAGACAAATCTCGCGGGGAAGAAAAACTGTTTTTT
D gene: TRBD2; J gene: TRBJ2-1; V gene: TRBV19; clone size: few; CDR3 protein: CASQRGSYNEQFF; CDR3 DNA: TGTGCCAGTCAGCGGGGCTCCTACAATGAGCAGTTCTTC
D gene: TRBD2; J gene: TRBJ2-1; V gene: TRBV9; clone size: once; CDR3 protein: CASSFSGSVYNEQFF; CDR3 DNA: TGTGCCAGCAGCTTTAGCGGGAGCGTCTACAATGAGCAGTTCTTC
D gene: TRBD1; J gene: TRBJ2-7; V gene: TRBV7-9; clone size: -; CDR3 protein: CASSLARDSIYEQYF; CDR3 DNA: TGTGCCAGCAGCTTAGCCCGGGACAGTATCTACGAGCAGTACTTC
D gene: -; J gene: TRBJ1-1; V gene: TRBV6-6; clone size: -; CDR3 protein: CASSPPGQNTEAFF; CDR3 DNA: TGTGCCAGCAGTCCACCGGGACAGAACACTGAAGCTTTCTTT
D gene: TRBD1; J gene: TRBJ1-5; V gene: TRBV7-8; clone size: -; CDR3 protein: CASSQTGGLNQPQHF; CDR3 DNA: TGTGCCAGCAGCCAGACAGGGGGCTTGAATCAGCCCCAGCATTTT
D gene: -; J gene: TRBJ1-3; V gene: TRBV19; clone size: -; CDR3 protein: CATEIRGGTSSGNTIYF; CDR3 DNA: TGTGCCACCGAGATAAGAGGAGGGACGAGCTCTGGAAACACCATATATTTT
D gene: -; J gene: TRBJ1-5; V gene: TRBV27; clone size: -; CDR3 protein: CASSLDSVNQPQHF; CDR3 DNA: TGTGCCAGCAGTCTGGACAGTGTAAATCAGCCCCAGCATTTT
D gene: TRBD2; J gene: TRBJ2-1; V gene: TRBV2; clone size: -; CDR3 protein: CASVNGRLADYNEQFF; CDR3 DNA: TGTGCCAGCGTAAACGGGAGGTTGGCAGACTACAATGAGCAGTTCTTC
D gene: TRBD1; J gene: TRBJ2-7; V gene: TRBV30; clone size: -; CDR3 protein: CAWSLDRAHEQYF; CDR3 DNA: TGTGCCTGGAGTTTGGACAGGGCCCACGAGCAGTACTTC
D gene: -; J gene: TRBJ1-1; V gene: TRBV9; clone size: -; CDR3 protein: CASSAQNTEAFF; CDR3 DNA: TGTGCCAGCAGCGCACAGAACACTGAAGCTTTCTTT
D gene: TRBD2; J gene: TRBJ2-3; V gene: TRBV28; clone size: -; CDR3 protein: CASSLRTSGIKDTQYF; CDR3 DNA: TGTGCCAGCAGTTTGAGGACTAGCGGGATTAAAGATACGCAGTATTTT
D gene: -; J gene: TRBJ1-1; V gene: TRBV28; clone size: once; CDR3 protein: CASSHTRQVTEAFF; CDR3 DNA: TGTGCCAGCAGCCATACGAGACAGGTCACTGAAGCTTTCTTT
D gene: -; J gene: TRBJ2-7; V gene: TRBV30; clone size: -; CDR3 protein: CAWSLRDIIYEQYF; CDR3 DNA: TGTGCCTGGAGTCTCCGGGACATTATCTACGAGCAGTACTTC
D gene: TRBD1; J gene: TRBJ1-1; V gene: TRBV7-6; clone size: -; CDR3 protein: CASSLGSGGGEAFF; CDR3 DNA: TGTGCCAGCAGCTTAGGGTCAGGGGGTGGTGAAGCTTTCTTT
D gene: -; J gene: TRBJ2-7; V gene: TRBV2; clone size: -; CDR3 protein: CASLGSGYEQYF; CDR3 DNA: TGTGCCAGCCTAGGGAGTGGGTACGAGCAGTACTTC
D gene: TRBD2; J gene: TRBJ2-1; V gene: TRBV5-4; clone size: -; CDR3 protein: CASSAQRGSSYNEQFF; CDR3 DNA: TGTGCCAGCAGCGCTCAGCGGGGTAGCTCCTACAATGAGCAGTTCTTC
D gene: -; J gene: TRBJ1-5; V gene: TRBV7-2; clone size: -; CDR3 protein: CASSLWRGADQPQHF; CDR3 DNA: TGTGCCAGCAGCTTATGGCGGGGGGCGGATCAGCCCCAGCATTTT